This T cell receptor (beta chain) was identified during a study of CD8 T cells in ankylosing spondylitis. A note on this clonotype: The antigen remains undetermined.

CDR1 is MNHEY, CDR2 SMNVEV, per germline (reference sequence). J lost 4 bases, V lost 9 bases, and 1 base had no gene match. The CDR3 has 13 amino acids. Study-level points and caveats: Apparently characteristic of ankylosing spondylitis blood was a TCR beta motif (eight highly homologous variants). Disease-linked clones were found to be CD8+ and relatively rare in peripheral blood. According to the report, clones linked to the disease were significantly enriched in matched synovial fluid samples taken from ankylosing spondylitis patients. In the blood and synovial fluid of reactive arthritis, some motif variants had been previously reported.

Quantitative barcoded 5'-RACE was used to prepare TCR beta libraries. TCRdb called the 5' RACE reads again in MiXCR, with one record for every CDR3 protein. The sample lists approximately 220,000 distinct CDR3 sequences; around 18% were seen once. The receptor comes from a male donor with ankylosing spondylitis. What was sequenced was blood, either unsorted or a sorted T cell fraction (not recorded which). The chain uses TRBV27 and TRBJ2-1; 12 positions agree with TRBD2. The CDR3 DNA sequence: TGTGCCAGTGGACTAGCGGGATACAATGAGCAGTTCTTC. Its translation: CASGLAGYNEQFF.